This T cell receptor (delta chain) was identified during a study of DNA immune sequencing with unique molecular identifiers. Study-wide context: Genomic DNA came from γδ T cells magnetically enriched from buffy coats. Inputs: 100 ng DNA from enriched γδ cells, approximately 1 ug from non-enriched PBMCs.

Comments on this clone: The antigen remains unidentified.

This CDR3 has 19 residues. The trim removed 4 bases at V and 1 base at J, leaving 18 bases unmatched. Per germline, CDR1 GEAIGNYY and CDR2 EKD. A 32-plex genomic DNA assay used primers for all 8 TRDV and 4 TRDJ genes. In about 3 barcoding PCR cycles, molecules received a 12-nucleotide UMI, then adapter PCR followed. TCRdb re-called the multiplex PCR reads via CATT. Here the sample spans around 360 delta-chain clones, approximately 39% being singletons. Findings and caveats of the study: Non-enriched samples had more out-of-frame TRD sequences, likely from αβ T cells.

The genes are TRDV2 and TRDJ1; TRDD2 matches at 9 bases. The specimen was buffy coat blood. This sequence originates from a human donor in good health. CDR3 in DNA: TGTGCCTGTGAAAGCCTTCCTACGGAGAGTGGGATAACCACCGATAAACTCATCTTT. Translation gives CACESLPTESGITTDKLIF.